This T cell receptor beta chain comes out of a study of OX40 agonist ivuxolimab in advanced cancers. Study-level information: Anti-PD-1, anti-PD-L1 or anti-CTLA-4 therapy given earlier was allowed, and around 40% had some.

In regard to this clone: Its antigen is not identified.

V dropped 6 bases and J dropped 4 bases, with 4 bases sitting between them. This CDR3 has 10 amino acids. In germline, CDR1 is MNHNS, CDR2 SASEGT. General study points: What antigens the expanded peripheral T cells recognized was never established.

Clones were read by immunoSEQ multiplex PCR, and TCRdb kept only the in-frame ones, dropping some. This table has about 70,000 clones, more than 80% appearing once. The clonotype was recovered from an adult with an advanced solid tumor such as melanoma, head and neck, liver or kidney cancer. This chain connects TRBV6-1 to TRBJ2-7, with unresolved D. Sequencing was performed on CD4+ or CD8+ T cells sorted from blood, taken in a trial of the OX40 agonist ivuxolimab. CDR3 sequence: CASRTYEQYF. The CDR3 nucleotides read TGTGCCAGCAGGACTTACGAGCAGTACTTC.